This is a list of T cell receptor beta chains from one sample in a study of CD8+ T cells in alopecia areata. Assay used: immunoSEQ multiplex PCR; TCRdb lists only in-frame clones, some missing. This sample carries roughly 120,000 clones, roughly two fifths of them seen once, and the ten largest clones take 3% to 3.5%. Sample: CD4+ T cells sorted from blood. These receptors came from a human donor with alopecia areata. Both conserved end residues are part of each CDR3. The order of the fields is V gene, J gene, clone size, D gene, CDR3 protein, CDR3 DNA. The D gene is left open where the match is weak. Rows give clone size only sometimes, using once, few, many, or a class for an expanded clone.

TRBV28	TRBJ1-1	few	NA	CASSTNTEAFF	TGTGCCAGCAGTACCAACACTGAAGCTTTCTTT
TRBV5-1	TRBJ1-2	NA	NA	CASRVTGDYGYTF	TGCGCCAGCAGGGTCACTGGCGACTATGGCTACACCTTC
TRBV7-2	TRBJ1-6	NA	TRBD1	CASSLTGTDYSPLHF	TGTGCCAGCAGTTTGACCGGGACAGATTATTCACCCCTCCACTTT
TRBV7-2	TRBJ2-2	few	NA	CASSLTSSYTGELFF	TGTGCCAGCAGCCTTACTAGCTCCTACACCGGGGAGCTGTTTTTT
TRBV29-1	TRBJ2-1	few	NA	CSVEGKGGEQFF	TGCAGCGTTGAAGGGAAAGGTGGTGAGCAGTTCTTC
TRBV7-9	TRBJ2-5	NA	TRBD2	CASSRGVSGSGETQYF	TGTGCCAGCAGCAGGGGCGTTAGCGGGAGCGGTGAGACCCAGTACTTC
TRBV4-2	TRBJ2-2	NA	TRBD1	CASSQGQGSTGELFF	TGTGCCAGCAGCCAAGGACAGGGGTCCACCGGGGAGCTGTTTTTT
TRBV30	TRBJ1-5	NA	NA	CAWSVEGRQPQHF	TGTGCCTGGAGTGTGGAGGGTCGTCAGCCCCAGCATTTT
TRBV30	TRBJ1-5	NA	NA	CAWSVNTHSNQPQHF	TGTGCCTGGAGTGTTAACACTCATAGCAATCAGCCCCAGCATTTT
TRBV7-8	TRBJ1-1	NA	NA	CASSLQGIMNTEAFF	TGTGCCAGCAGTTTACAGGGCATCATGAACACTGAAGCTTTCTTT
TRBV2	TRBJ1-6	NA	NA	CASSGQGSSPLHF	TGTGCCAGCAGCGGTCAGGGTTCTTCACCCCTCCACTTT